What follows are 14 T cell receptor beta chains derived from one specimen sequenced in a study of blood T cell repertoires in COVID-19. Clones were read by immunoSEQ multiplex PCR, and TCRdb kept only the in-frame ones, dropping some. The data hold about 200,000 clones, with roughly 80% observed a single time. The sequencing input was peripheral blood. Source of these receptors: a woman aged 70-85 years with COVID-19, enrolled during active disease.

The chain recombines TRBV6-6 with TRBJ2-1; 7 bases map to TRBD2. Losses at the gene ends were 7 bases for V and 9 bases for J; bases not matched to a gene: 9. Germline V CDR1 and CDR2: MNHNY, SVGAGI (reference sequence). The CDR3 is made up of 13 amino acids. Here the CDR3 DNA reads TGTGCCAGCATCCCGGGAGGCCGGGGTGAGCAGTTCTTC. Protein product: CASIPGGRGEQFF.

CDR3 loop: CASSLSRDRGFLGYGYTF. The CDR3 bases are TGTGCCAGCAGTCTATCCCGGGACAGGGGTTTCCTAGGCTATGGCTACACCTTC. The chain employs TRBV6-6 and TRBJ1-2; TRBD1 aligns across 10 bases. V dropped 5 bases and J dropped 4; count of bases not matched to a gene: 16. The CDR3 runs to 18 residues. Germline CDR1 and CDR2: MNHNY and SVGAGI (reference sequence).

The rearrangement uses TRBV12-3 or TRBV12-4 and TRBJ1-1; no clear D. The germline V and J ends were trimmed by 2 bases and 7 bases, with 5 bases remaining between them. The length of the CDR3 is 11 residues. The CDR3 DNA reads as TGTGCCAGCAGTTTAATGAGTGAAGCTTTCTTT. Its translation is CASSLMSEAFF.

The genes are TRBV10-1 and TRBJ2-2; 7 bases align to TRBD2. This CDR3 contains 16 residues. With V trimmed by 2 bases and J by 5 bases, 8 bases remained unmatched. Germline values: CDR1 WNHNN, CDR2 SYGVQD (reference sequence). DNA of the CDR3: TGCGCCAGCAGTGAGGGGGCGGGAGCGGTAACCGGGGAGCTGTTTTTT. Its translation: CASSEGAGAVTGELFF.

This clone was seen at least ten times. The V gene is TRBV9, the J gene TRBJ1-1, with D possibly matching TRBD1 (5 bases). This CDR3 spans 13 amino acids. Trimming stripped 4 bases from V and 3 bases from J, with 10 bases between. The germline V gene has CDR1 SGDLS and CDR2 YYNGEE. The CDR3 sequence: CASSPGGDTEAFF. The CDR3 nucleotides read TGTGCCAGCAGCCCCGGGGGGGACACTGAAGCTTTCTTT.

This chain connects TRBV28 to TRBJ2-5; tentative D call: TRBD2 (6 bases). Germline lookup yields CDR1 MDHEN and CDR2 SYDVKM. The CDR3 extends over 12 amino acids. Between the trimmed V and J ends, which lost 3 bases and 12 bases, there was a span of 14 bases. CDR3 protein: CASSLTWDSKYF. The CDR3, as DNA: TGTGCCAGCAGTTTGACCTGGGACTCTAAGTACTTC.

J is TRBJ1-1 and V is TRBV6-6; 8 positions agree with TRBD1. V lost 0 bases and J lost 3; bases outside the gene matches: 6. This CDR3 comprises 16 residues. Germline CDR1 reads MNHNY; CDR2 reads SVGAGI (reference sequence). The CDR3 loop reads CASSYSWTGRDTEAFF. Here the CDR3 DNA reads TGTGCCAGCAGTTACTCCTGGACAGGGAGGGACACTGAAGCTTTCTTT.

This clone occurred a few times. The chain has TRBV5-1 and TRBJ1-2; 7 nucleotides line up with TRBD1. CDR3 length: 15 amino acids. The V gene's germline CDR1 is SGHRS and CDR2 YFSETQ. Germline trimming cut 6 bases from V and 5 bases from J; bases unmatched to any gene: 13. In DNA, the CDR3 is TGCGCCAGCACCCGTGATGGAACAGGGGATTATGGCTACACCTTC. This gives the protein CASTRDGTGDYGYTF.

The chain links TRBV9 to TRBJ1-2, with TRBD1 matching 7 bases. V trimming: 2 bases; J trimming: 6 bases; junction bases outside the gene matches: 7. CDR3 size: 14 residues. Germline V gives CDR1 SGDLS, CDR2 YYNGEE. The CDR3 sequence is CASSVQDGTDGYTF. For the CDR3, the DNA is TGTGCCAGCAGCGTCCAAGACGGGACAGATGGCTACACCTTC.

This chain joins TRBV19 and TRBJ2-7; 10 nucleotides agree with TRBD2. The CDR3 length is 15 residues. Germline CDR1 LNHDA, CDR2 SQIVND (reference sequence). V shed 5 bases and J 6 bases; nucleotides not matched to a gene: 10. The CDR3 loop is CASSGLAGVDREQYF. The CDR3 region has the DNA TGTGCCAGTAGTGGCCTAGCGGGAGTCGATCGCGAGCAGTACTTC.

The gene calls are TRBV30 and TRBJ2-7, with a weak D call TRBD1 (6 bases). V lost 0 bases and J 6 bases, leaving 18 bases between the germline ends. The CDR3 is 15 amino acids. The germline V gene has CDR1 GTSNPN and CDR2 SVGIG (reference sequence). Here the CDR3 DNA reads TGTGCCTGGAGTGTTCTGCGTACAGGGTTAGGCGAGCAGTACTTC. Protein sequence: CAWSVLRTGLGEQYF. Based on the CDR3 plus reference TRBV30 and TRBJ2-7, the full variable domain is SQTIHQWPATLVQPVGSPLSLECTVEGTSNPNLYWYRQAAGRGLQLLFYSVGIGQISSEVPQNLSASRPQDRQFILSSKKLLLSDSGFYLCAWSVLRTGLGEQYFGPGTRLTVT.

The rearrangement uses TRBV14 and TRBJ2-5; no clear D gene. From germline, CDR1 is SGHDN and CDR2 FVKESK. The CDR3 loop spans 15 amino acids. V was clipped by 5 bases and J by 7 bases, with 20 bases between them. The CDR3 DNA reads as TGTGCCAGCAGCTCCTCCCCTGCCGGCCTAGGGACCCAGTACTTC. As protein: CASSSSPAGLGTQYF.

This rearrangement joins TRBV4-3 to TRBJ2-7, with a possible D match to TRBD1 (6 bases). The CDR3 consists of 17 residues. Germline CDR1 reads LGHNA; CDR2 reads YSLEER. The V gene lost 1 base and the J gene lost 2 bases, with 18 bases spanning the gap. CDR3 nucleotides: TGCGCCAGCAGCCAAGGGTTTAACTGGGACACCGCCTACGAGCAGTACTTC. Translation: CASSQGFNWDTAYEQYF.

The V call is TRBV2, the J call TRBJ2-1, with unresolved D. This CDR3 region has 16 residues. Trimming removed 1 base from V and 0 bases from J, with 10 bases in between. Germline V lookup: CDR1 SNHLY, CDR2 FYNNEI. The chain's CDR3 is CASSEVRRSSYNEQFF. The CDR3, as DNA: TGTGCCAGCAGTGAAGTCCGGCGGAGCTCCTACAATGAGCAGTTCTTC.